Listed below are T cell receptor beta chains from one sample, sequenced in a study of tumor-infiltrating lymphocytes in primary liver carcinoma. MiXCR, applied by TCRdb to the multiplex PCR reads, yields one record per CDR3 protein. The table shows about 330,000 distinct CDR3 sequences, with less than 75% occurring only once. Material: peripheral blood. These receptor sequences come from a man between 35 and 55 years old with primary liver carcinoma and hepatitis B virus infection. The CDR3 runs from the conserved cysteine through the conserved F or W. The D gene is left open where the match is weak. A clone size is listed for some rows: how often the clone was seen (once, few, many), or a class if it is expanded.

TRBJ1-4,16,TRBV7-9,.,.,TGTGCCAGCAGCTTGGGAACCTACGCAACTAATGAAAAACTGTTTTTT,CASSLGTYATNEKLFF
TRBJ2-7,15,TRBV11-2,TRBD1,.,TGTGCCAGCTGCCTAACAACAGGGGTCCCCTACGAGCAGTACTTC,CASCLTTGVPYEQYF
TRBJ2-7,13,TRBV11-2,.,.,TGTGCCAACAGCTTAGGAGGTTTGAATGAGCAGTACTTC,CANSLGGLNEQYF
TRBJ1-2,13,TRBV29-1,.,many,TGCAGCGTTGAAAAGGGTGGCAGGGCTGGCTACACCTTC,CSVEKGGRAGYTF
TRBJ2-5,16,TRBV5-1,.,.,TGCGCCAGCAGCTTGGGGGTCGACGGAAACCAAGAGACCCAGTACTTC,CASSLGVDGNQETQYF
TRBJ1-6,16,TRBV11-2,.,many,TGTGCCAGCACCTCCCTTGGGATTCTTAATAATTCACCCCTCCACTTT,CASTSLGILNNSPLHF
TRBJ1-2,14,TRBV6-6,.,.,TGTGCCAGCAGTTACGGGGAATCCGGGGTTGGCTACACCTTC,CASSYGESGVGYTF
TRBJ2-1,16,TRBV11-2,.,.,TGTGCAAGCAGCTTAGTAGGGGACATGGCATACAATGAGCAGTTCTTC,CASSLVGDMAYNEQFF
TRBJ1-5,13,TRBV6-6,.,many,TGTGCCAGCAACACCTGGGAAAATCAGCCCCAGCATTTT,CASNTWENQPQHF
TRBJ2-5,13,TRBV11-2,.,.,TGTGCCAGCTTAAATAGCGGAAAAGAGACCCAGTACTTC,CASLNSGKETQYF
TRBJ1-1,14,TRBV7-9,.,.,TGTGCCAGCAGCTTCACAGACTTGAACACTGAAGCTTTCTTT,CASSFTDLNTEAFF
TRBJ2-5,16,TRBV11-2,.,.,TGTGGCAGCAGATCCCGGGACACGGCCCACCAAGAGACCCAGTACTTC,CGSRSRDTAHQETQYF
TRBJ1-1,14,TRBV11-2,.,.,TGTGCTAGCAGAGTAGGTATCGGGGGACCTGAAGCTTTCTTT,CASRVGIGGPEAFF
TRBJ1-4,14,TRBV11-1,.,.,TGTGCCAGCAGCCTAGGGGACACGGTTGAAAAACTGTTTTTT,CASSLGDTVEKLFF
TRBJ2-3,17,TRBV12-5,.,many,TGTGCTAGTGGTTTGGTCACCTCTAGCGAACGCACAGATACGCAGTATTTT,CASGLVTSSERTDTQYF
TRBJ1-2,16,TRBV28,.,.,TGTGCCAGCAGTTTATTGTCTGTATGGCAGGCGGGAGGCTACACCTTC,CASSLLSVWQAGGYTF
TRBJ1-2,13,TRBV11-2,.,.,TGTACCAGCAGCTTCGTAGGCAACTATGGCTACACCTTC,CTSSFVGNYGYTF
TRBJ2-3,15,TRBV5-4,.,.,TGTGCCAGCAGCTCGGTCCCCTCGTACACAGATACGCAGTATTTT,CASSSVPSYTDTQYF
TRBJ2-7,15,TRBV10-3,.,.,TGTGCCATCAGCGACTTAGCGGCAGTAGGCTATGAGCAGTACTTC,CAISDLAAVGYEQYF
TRBJ2-7,11,TRBV6-5,TRBD1,.,TGTGCCAGCAGCGACAGGGGCGAGCAGTATTTC,CASSDRGEQYF
TRBJ1-1,15,TRBV4-3,.,.,TGTGCCAGCAGCCAAGTAGGAGAGGGGACAACTGAAGCTTTCTTT,CASSQVGEGTTEAFF
TRBJ2-7,14,TRBV11-2,.,.,TGTGCCAGCAGCTTACTCGAGGACTCCTGCGAGCAATACTTC,CASSLLEDSCEQYF
TRBJ2-1,14,TRBV30,.,few,TGTGCCTGGCGCCATAGGCGCTCGGACAATGAGCAGTTCTTC,CAWRHRRSDNEQFF
TRBJ1-5,16,TRBV12-3/TRBV12-4,.,few,TGTGCCAGCAGTCCCTCCTGGGGGGTCGGCAATCAGCCCCAGCATTTT,CASSPSWGVGNQPQHF
TRBJ2-2,17,TRBV6-5,TRBD1,.,TGTGCCAGCAGTTACGTTCCACCGGGACAGGAACACCGGGGAGCTGTTTTT,CASSYVPPGQEHRGAVF
TRBJ2-5,11,TRBV5-6,.,.,TGTACCAGCAGCTTGGCCAGGGCCCAGTACTTC,CTSSLARAQYF
TRBJ2-2,14,TRBV11-3,.,.,TGTGCCAGCAGCCTAGGTGGGAACACGGGGAAGCTGTTTTTT,CASSLGGNTGKLFF
TRBJ1-4,15,TRBV4-1,.,.,TGTGCCAGCAACCAACCACAGGGATCTAATGAAAAACTGTTTTTT,CASNQPQGSNEKLFF